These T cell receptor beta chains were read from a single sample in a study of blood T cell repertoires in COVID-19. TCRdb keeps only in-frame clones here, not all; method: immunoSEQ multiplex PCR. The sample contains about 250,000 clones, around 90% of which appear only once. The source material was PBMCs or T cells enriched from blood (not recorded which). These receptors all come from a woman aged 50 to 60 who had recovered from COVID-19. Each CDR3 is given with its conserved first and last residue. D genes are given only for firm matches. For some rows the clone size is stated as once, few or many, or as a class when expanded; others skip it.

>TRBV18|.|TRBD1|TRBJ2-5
TGTGCCAGCTCACAAAGGACAGGGGAAGAGACCCAGTACTTC
CASSQRTGEETQYF
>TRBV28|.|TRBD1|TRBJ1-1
TGTGCCAGCAGTCCAACTCGGACAGGCGGGAACACTGAAGCTTTCTTT
CASSPTRTGGNTEAFF
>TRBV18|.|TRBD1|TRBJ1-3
TGTGCCAGCTCTAAGACAAGTCCGGGACAGGGGGGCCAGAGTGGAAACACCATATATTTT
CASSKTSPGQGGQSGNTIYF
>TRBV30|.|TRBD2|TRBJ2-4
TGTGCCTGGGGAAGGGAGACTAGCGGGGGCAAAAACATTCAGTACTTC
CAWGRETSGGKNIQYF
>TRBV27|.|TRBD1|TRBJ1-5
TGTGCCAGCAGTAGGAACAGGGGGTACGTCGATCAGCCCCAGCATTTT
CASSRNRGYVDQPQHF
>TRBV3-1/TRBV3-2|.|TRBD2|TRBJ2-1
TGTGCCAGCAGTACGACTAGCGGGAGTCATAATGAGCAGTTCTTC
CASSTTSGSHNEQFF
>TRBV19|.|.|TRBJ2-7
TGTGCCAGTAGTATCCCCGGGGACTCCTACGAGCAGTACTTC
CASSIPGDSYEQYF
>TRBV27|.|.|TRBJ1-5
TGTGCCAGCTCAGGCGCAAGCAATCAGCCCCAGCATTTT
CASSGASNQPQHF
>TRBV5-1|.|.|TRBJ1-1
TGCGCCAGCAGCTTGACAGGGTTGGTCGGCACTGAAGCTTTCTTT
CASSLTGLVGTEAFF
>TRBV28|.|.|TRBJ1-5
TGTGCCAGCAGTTTAGGGTCGCGGGGTTCGGGCCAGCCCCAGCATTTT
CASSLGSRGSGQPQHF
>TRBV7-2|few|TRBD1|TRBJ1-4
TGTGCCAGCAGCTTGGGTGGGACAGCGAATGAAAAACTGTTTTTT
CASSLGGTANEKLFF
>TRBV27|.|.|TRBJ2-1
TGTGCCAGCAGCATGGACAGTTTAAATGAGCAGTTCTTC
CASSMDSLNEQFF
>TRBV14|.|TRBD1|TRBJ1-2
TGTGCCAGCAGCCAAGGCCGGGACAGGCAATTAGGCTACACCTTC
CASSQGRDRQLGYTF
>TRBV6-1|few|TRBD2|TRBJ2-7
TGTGCCAGCAGTGAACGGGCCCTAGCGGGAATCCAGCAGTACTTC
CASSERALAGIQQYF
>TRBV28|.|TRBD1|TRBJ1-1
TGTGCCAGCAGTCTTCGACAGGGGGCTCAACCGCTTCCAGCTTTCTTT
CASSLRQGAQPLPAFF
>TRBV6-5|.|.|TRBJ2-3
TGTGCCAGCAGGTACACAGCTAATAGTGGAGATACGCAGTATTTT
CASRYTANSGDTQYF
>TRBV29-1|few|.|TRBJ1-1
TGCAGCGTTGGTCGGTACGGCACTGAAGCTTTCTTT
CSVGRYGTEAFF
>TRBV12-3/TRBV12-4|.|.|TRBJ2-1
TGTGCCAGCAGTCCTCAGCGGGAGCAGTTCTTC
CASSPQREQFF
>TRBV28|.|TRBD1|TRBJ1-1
TGTGCCAGCAGTTTATGGACAGGGGGTGGTACTGAAGCTTTCTTT
CASSLWTGGGTEAFF
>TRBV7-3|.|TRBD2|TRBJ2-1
TGTGCCAGCAGCTTACTGGCGGGAGTTGGCAATGAGCAGTTCTTC
CASSLLAGVGNEQFF
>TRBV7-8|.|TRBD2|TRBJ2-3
TGTGCCAGCAGCTTAGATGGCGGGAGTACAGATACGCAGTATTTT
CASSLDGGSTDTQYF
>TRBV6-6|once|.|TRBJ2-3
TGTGCCAGCAGTACGCCCAAGAGCGGAGCAGATACGCAGTATTTT
CASSTPKSGADTQYF
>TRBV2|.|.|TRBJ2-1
TGTGCCAGCAGTGGGGACTCACGCCGGTACAATGAGCAGTTCTTC
CASSGDSRRYNEQFF
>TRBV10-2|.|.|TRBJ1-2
TGCGCCAGCAGTGAGCCAGGACTGATGAACTATGGCTACACCTTC
CASSEPGLMNYGYTF
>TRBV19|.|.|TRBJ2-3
TGTGCCAGTAGTATTAGGCTAGCAGATACGCAGTATTTT
CASSIRLADTQYF
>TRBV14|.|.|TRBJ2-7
TGTGCCAGCAGCCAATCGGGGTTATCGTCCTACGAGCAGTACTTC
CASSQSGLSSYEQYF
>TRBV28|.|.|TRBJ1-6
TGTGCCAGCAGGCCCCAGGGTTCACCCCTCCACTTT
CASRPQGSPLHF
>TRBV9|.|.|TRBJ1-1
TGTGCCAGCAGCGTATCCGGGCAGGGAAAACCTCTTGAAGCTTTCTTT
CASSVSGQGKPLEAFF
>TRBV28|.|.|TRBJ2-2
TGTGCCAGCCGAGTTTACGGGGAGCTGTTTTTT
CASRVYGELFF
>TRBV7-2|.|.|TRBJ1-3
TGTGCCAGCAGCTTAGGCCCACGGGCTTTAGCGGGTGGTGGAAACACCATATATTTT
CASSLGPRALAGGGNTIYF
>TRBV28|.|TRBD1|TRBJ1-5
TGTGCCAGCAGTTTAGCAGGGGGAACAAATCAGCCCCAGCATTTT
CASSLAGGTNQPQHF
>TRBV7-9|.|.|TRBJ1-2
TGTGCCAGCAGCCCCCAGGGGAACTATGGCTACACCTTC
CASSPQGNYGYTF
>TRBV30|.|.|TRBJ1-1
TGTGCCTGGAAAGACAGAGATGAAGCTTTCTTT
CAWKDRDEAFF
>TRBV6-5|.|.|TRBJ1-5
TGTGCCAGCAGTTTCCGGGACACTAATAGCAATCAGCCCCAGCATTTT
CASSFRDTNSNQPQHF
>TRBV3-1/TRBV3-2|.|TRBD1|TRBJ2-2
TGTGCCAGCAGCCCACGGGACAGGAACACCGGGGAGCTGTTTTTT
CASSPRDRNTGELFF
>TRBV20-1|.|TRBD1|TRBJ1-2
TGCAGACAGGGGGCGCGTGGCTACACCTTC
CRQGARGYTF
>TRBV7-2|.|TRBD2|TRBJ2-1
TGTGCCAGCAGTGGGGGGAGGGAATACAATGAGCAGTTCTTC
CASSGGREYNEQFF
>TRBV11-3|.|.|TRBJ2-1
TGTGCCAGCAGCCCTGGGGGCCTAGCGGCCAATGAGCAGTTCTTC
CASSPGGLAANEQFF
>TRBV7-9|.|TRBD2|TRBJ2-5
TGTGCCAGCAGCCCCCCACTAGCGGGAGGGCCAGAGGAGACCCAGTACTTC
CASSPPLAGGPEETQYF
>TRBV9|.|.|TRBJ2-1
TGTGCCAGCAGCGTACGACAGAATAATGAGCAGTTCTTC
CASSVRQNNEQFF
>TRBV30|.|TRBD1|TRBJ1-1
TGTGCCTGGAGCCAGGGGGGAACTGAAGCTTTCTTT
CAWSQGGTEAFF
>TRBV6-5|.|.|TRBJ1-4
TGTGCCAGCAGCTACGGGAGGCGTTCTAATGAAAAACTGTTTTTT
CASSYGRRSNEKLFF